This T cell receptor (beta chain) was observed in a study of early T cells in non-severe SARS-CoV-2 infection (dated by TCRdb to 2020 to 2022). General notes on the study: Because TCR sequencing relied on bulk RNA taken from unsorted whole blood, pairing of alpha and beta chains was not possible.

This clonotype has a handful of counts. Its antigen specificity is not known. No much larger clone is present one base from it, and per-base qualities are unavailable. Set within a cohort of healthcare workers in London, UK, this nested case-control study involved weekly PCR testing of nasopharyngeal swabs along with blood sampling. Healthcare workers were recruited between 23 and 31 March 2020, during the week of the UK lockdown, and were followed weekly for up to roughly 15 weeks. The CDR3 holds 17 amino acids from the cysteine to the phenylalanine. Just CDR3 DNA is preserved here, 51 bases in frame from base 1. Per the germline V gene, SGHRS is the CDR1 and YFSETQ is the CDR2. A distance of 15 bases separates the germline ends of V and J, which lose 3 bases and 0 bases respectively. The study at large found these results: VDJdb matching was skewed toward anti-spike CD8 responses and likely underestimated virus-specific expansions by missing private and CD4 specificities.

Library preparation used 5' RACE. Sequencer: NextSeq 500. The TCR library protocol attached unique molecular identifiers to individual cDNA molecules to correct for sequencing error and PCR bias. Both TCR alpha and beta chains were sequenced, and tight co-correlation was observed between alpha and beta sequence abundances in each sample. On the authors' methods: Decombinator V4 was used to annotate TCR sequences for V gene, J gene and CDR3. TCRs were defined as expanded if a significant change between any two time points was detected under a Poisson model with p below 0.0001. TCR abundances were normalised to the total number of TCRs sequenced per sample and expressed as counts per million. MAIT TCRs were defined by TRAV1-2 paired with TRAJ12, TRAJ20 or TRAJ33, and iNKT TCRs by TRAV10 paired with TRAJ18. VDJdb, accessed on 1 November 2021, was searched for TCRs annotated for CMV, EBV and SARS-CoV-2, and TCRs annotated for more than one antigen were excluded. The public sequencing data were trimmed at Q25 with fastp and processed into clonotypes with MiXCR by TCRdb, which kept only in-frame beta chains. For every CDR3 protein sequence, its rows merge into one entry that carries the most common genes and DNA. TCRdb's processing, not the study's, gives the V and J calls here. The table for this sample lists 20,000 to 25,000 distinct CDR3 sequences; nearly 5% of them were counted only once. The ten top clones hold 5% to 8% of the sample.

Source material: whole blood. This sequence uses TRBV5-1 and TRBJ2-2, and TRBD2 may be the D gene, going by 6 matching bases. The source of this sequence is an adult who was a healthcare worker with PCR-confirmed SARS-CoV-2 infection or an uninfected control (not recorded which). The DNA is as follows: TGCGCCAGCAGCTCGGAGGGGCCCAGGGCGAACACCGGGGAGCTGTTTTTT. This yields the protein CASSSEGPRANTGELFF.